This TCR beta chain comes out of a study of shared clonotypes between healthy human individuals. General study results and limits: Larger richness was generally estimated for naive than memory subsets. Incompleteness in sorted-subset sequencing, despite large depth, was shown by rarefaction.

Investigators divided CD4+ cells into CD45RA+ naive and CD45RA-negative memory subsets. Over several immunoSEQ plates, each subset's genomic DNA was distributed in even portions. The protocol was immunoSEQ multiplex PCR, while the TCRdb copy is restricted to in-frame clones and leaves out a portion. The data show approximately 980,000 clones, approximately 80% seen once. Per germline, CDR1 SSHAT and CDR2 FNYEAQ (reference sequence). CDR3 length: 15 residues. This clone was recorded once. Its antigen is not known. One end of the junction does not line up with germline, which may come from a read error. The sequence was collected from a man aged 18 to 35 in good health. The chain joins TRBV7-7 to TRBJ2-7; 8 nucleotides align to TRBD2. Sequences were obtained from memory CD4+ T cells sorted from blood. Subset given: CD45RA-negative fraction. CDR3 protein: CASSLDSGINYEQYF. In nucleotides, the CDR3 is TGTGCTAGCAGCTTAGATAGCGGGATTAACTACGAGCAGTACTTC. Full variable domain (remainder filled in from reference TRBV7-7 and TRBJ2-7): GAGVSQSPRYKVTKRGQDVTLRCDPISSHATLYWYQQALGQGPEFLTYFNYEAQPDKSGLPSDRFSAERPEGSISTLTIQRTEQRDSAMYRCASSLDSGINYEQYFGPGTRLTVT.